Listed below are T cell receptor beta chains from one sample, sequenced in a study of blood T cell repertoires in COVID-19. Sequencing used immunoSEQ multiplex PCR; TCRdb keeps in-frame clones, though not all of them. The data hold around 250,000 clones, with roughly 80% observed a single time. Sequences were obtained from peripheral blood. The receptors come from a woman younger than 35 with acute or convalescent COVID-19. CDR3s include the opening cysteine and the closing phenylalanine or tryptophan.

>TRBV7-9|TRBJ2-2
CASSLAPPGQRTGELFF
>TRBV6-6|TRBJ2-7
CASSTDRGLEQYF
>TRBV5-1|TRBJ2-1
CASSLAGLASSYNEQFF
>TRBV2|TRBJ2-5
CASSEGEIQETQYF
>TRBV27|TRBJ2-3
CASSPGQGRDTQYF
>TRBV29-1|TRBJ1-2
CSVGMIGRRLNYGYTF
>TRBV6-2/TRBV6-3|TRBJ1-2
CASSYSPGSNYGYTF
>TRBV12-5|TRBJ2-2
CASGLNVSGRITGELFF
>TRBV5-1|TRBJ2-5
CASSGGLAGGETQYF
>TRBV7-8|TRBJ2-7
CASSLVEREYYEQYF
>TRBV19|TRBJ2-4
CASSFRNILGQATKNIQYF
>TRBV4-1|TRBJ2-3
CASSQEAPSIWRVTQYF
>TRBV19|TRBJ1-1
CASSIGAGTEAFF
>TRBV18|TRBJ2-2
CASSPTVGANTGELFF
>TRBV10-2|TRBJ1-1
CASSESHNRVNTEAFF
>TRBV7-8|TRBJ1-1
CASSVQGMNTEAFF
>TRBV3-1/TRBV3-2|TRBJ2-5
CASSRSSTGGRAQYF
>TRBV12-5|TRBJ2-7
CASGLALSTGKPYEQYF
>TRBV6-1|TRBJ2-1
CASSEAPPLAGGPSSYNEQFF
>TRBV15|TRBJ2-7
CATSWDRGREQYF
>TRBV7-9|TRBJ1-4
CASSSPITNEKLFF
>TRBV18|TRBJ1-5
CASSSDRNNQPQHF
>TRBV3-1/TRBV3-2|TRBJ2-3
CASSQRTSGRASRAVTDTQYF
>TRBV4-1|TRBJ2-5
CASSEAPDSSYQETQYF
>TRBV6-5|TRBJ1-1
CASSYTTGLDTEAFF
>TRBV18|TRBJ1-2
CASSPGQGPPYGYTF
>TRBV4-3|TRBJ2-7
CASSQDWTATNYEQYF
>TRBV24-1|TRBJ2-2
CATSDGTSGTGELFF
>TRBV13|TRBJ1-2
CASSLDLTEMDYGYTF
>TRBV9|TRBJ2-2
CASSVETSGTGELFF
>TRBV15|TRBJ2-7
CATSRKAGTGLYEQYF
>TRBV10-3|TRBJ1-2
CAITYGANYGYTF
>TRBV7-2|TRBJ1-5
CASSLDRNSNQPQHF
>TRBV6-5|TRBJ2-2
CASRPGQGNTGELFF
>TRBV30|TRBJ2-5
CAWDPLGQGLGGTQYF
>TRBV5-1|TRBJ1-2
CASSTGTNYGYTF
>TRBV7-9|TRBJ2-7
CASSFSAYEQYF
>TRBV5-4|TRBJ2-1
CASSLSSSYNEQFF
>TRBV2|TRBJ1-5
CASTRQGSNQPQHF
>TRBV2|TRBJ2-5
CASSEWSQGETQYF
>TRBV19|TRBJ2-3
CASSTLAGGPSSTDTQYF
>TRBV3-1/TRBV3-2|TRBJ1-5
CASSQELNLDRVYSNQPQHF
>TRBV14|TRBJ1-6
CASSILYRGSNSPLHF
>TRBV16|TRBJ1-2
CASSQTAEGPYGYTF
>TRBV18|TRBJ2-5
CASSPQRLAGVESEETQYF
>TRBV10-3|TRBJ1-5
CAISESGPSGQPQHF
>TRBV7-2|TRBJ2-1
CASSRSTSGIWNEQFF
>TRBV15|TRBJ1-2
CATSRGASDYGYTF
>TRBV2|TRBJ1-5
CASRATGSHQPQHF
>TRBV28|TRBJ2-2
CASSFLQGAGTGELFF
>TRBV12-3/TRBV12-4|TRBJ1-1
CASSPGTFEAFF
>TRBV10-3|TRBJ2-7
CAISEQQGTYEQYF
>TRBV5-6|TRBJ1-5
CASSLTALGQSNQPQHF
>TRBV6-5|TRBJ1-1
CASSYSRSGSTEAFF
>TRBV20-1|TRBJ1-1
CSARRDEAFF
>TRBV5-1|TRBJ2-2
CASSLGTSVYTGELFF
>TRBV13|TRBJ1-4
CASSLDRVGEKLFF
>TRBV27|TRBJ2-7
CASSPGTGVYEQYF
>TRBV7-9|TRBJ2-7
CATGQGEIYEQYF